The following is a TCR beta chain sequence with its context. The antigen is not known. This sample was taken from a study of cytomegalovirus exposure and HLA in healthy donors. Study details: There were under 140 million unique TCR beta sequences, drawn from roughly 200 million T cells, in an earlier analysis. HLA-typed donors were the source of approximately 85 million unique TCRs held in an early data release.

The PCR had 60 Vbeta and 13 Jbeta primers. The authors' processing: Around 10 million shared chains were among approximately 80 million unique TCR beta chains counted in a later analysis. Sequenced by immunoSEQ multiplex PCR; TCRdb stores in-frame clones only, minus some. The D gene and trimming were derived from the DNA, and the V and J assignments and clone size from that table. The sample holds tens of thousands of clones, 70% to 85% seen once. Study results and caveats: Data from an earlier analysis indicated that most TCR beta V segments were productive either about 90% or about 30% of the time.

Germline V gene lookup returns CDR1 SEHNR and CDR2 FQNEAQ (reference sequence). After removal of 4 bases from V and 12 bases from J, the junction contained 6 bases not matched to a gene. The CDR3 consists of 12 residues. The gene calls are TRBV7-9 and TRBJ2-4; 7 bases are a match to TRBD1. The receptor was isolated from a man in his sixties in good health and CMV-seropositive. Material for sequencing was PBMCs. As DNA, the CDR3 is TGTGCCAGCAGCTCCTGGACAGGAAATCAGTACTTC. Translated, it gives CASSSWTGNQYF.